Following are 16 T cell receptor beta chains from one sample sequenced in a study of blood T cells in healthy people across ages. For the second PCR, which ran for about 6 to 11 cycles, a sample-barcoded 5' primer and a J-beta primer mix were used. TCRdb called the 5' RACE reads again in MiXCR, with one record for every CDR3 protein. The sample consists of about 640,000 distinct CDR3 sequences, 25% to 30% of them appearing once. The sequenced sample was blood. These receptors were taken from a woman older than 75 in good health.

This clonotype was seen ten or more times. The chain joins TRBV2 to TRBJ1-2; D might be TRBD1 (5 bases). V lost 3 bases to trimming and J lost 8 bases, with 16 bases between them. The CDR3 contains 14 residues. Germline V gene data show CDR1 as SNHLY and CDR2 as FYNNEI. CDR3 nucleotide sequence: TGTGCCAGCAGTGAGGATTGGGGGTTGGAAGGCTACACCTTC. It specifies CASSEDWGLEGYTF.

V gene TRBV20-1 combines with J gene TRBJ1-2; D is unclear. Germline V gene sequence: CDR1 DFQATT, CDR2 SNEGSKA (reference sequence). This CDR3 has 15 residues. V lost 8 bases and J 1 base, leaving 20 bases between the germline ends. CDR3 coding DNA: TGCAGTACCAAGACTCAGGTCAGGCTTAACTATGGCTACACCTTC. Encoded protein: CSTKTQVRLNYGYTF.

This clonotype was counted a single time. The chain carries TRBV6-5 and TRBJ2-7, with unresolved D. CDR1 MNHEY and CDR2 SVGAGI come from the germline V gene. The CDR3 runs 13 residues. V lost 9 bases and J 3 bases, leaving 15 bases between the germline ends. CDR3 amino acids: CASQRSSLYEQYF. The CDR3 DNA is TGTGCCAGTCAGCGAAGTTCCCTCTACGAGCAGTACTTC.

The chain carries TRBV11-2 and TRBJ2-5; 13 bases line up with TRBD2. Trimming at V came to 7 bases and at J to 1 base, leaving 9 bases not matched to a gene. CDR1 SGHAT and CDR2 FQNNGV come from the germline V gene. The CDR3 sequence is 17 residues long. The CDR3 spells CASKPGLAGYFQETQYF. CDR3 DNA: TGTGCCAGCAAACCGGGACTAGCGGGGTATTTCCAAGAGACCCAGTACTTC.

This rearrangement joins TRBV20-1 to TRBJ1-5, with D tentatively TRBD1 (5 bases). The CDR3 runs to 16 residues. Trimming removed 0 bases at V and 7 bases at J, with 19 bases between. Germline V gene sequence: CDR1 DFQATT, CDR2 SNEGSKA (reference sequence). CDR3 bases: TGCAGTGCTAGAGATCCGAAGGGGAGGGTAGAACAGCCCCAGCATTTT. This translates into CSARDPKGRVEQPQHF.

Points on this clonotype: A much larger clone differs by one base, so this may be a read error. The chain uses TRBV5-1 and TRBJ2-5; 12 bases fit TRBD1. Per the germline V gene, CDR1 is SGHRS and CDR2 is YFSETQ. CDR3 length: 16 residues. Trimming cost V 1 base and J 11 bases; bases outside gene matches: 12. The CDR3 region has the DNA TGCGCCAGCAGCTTGACGGGGACAGGGGGCCTCAATGAGCAGTACTTC. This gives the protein CASSLTGTGGLNEQYF.

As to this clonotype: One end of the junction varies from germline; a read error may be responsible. CDR3 amino acids: CASSPGRTGVGGGLFF. Written as DNA, the CDR3 is TGCGCCAGCAGCCCTGGCAGGACAGGGGTTGGCGGGGGGCTGTTTTTT. This chain uses TRBV5-1 with TRBJ2-2; TRBD1 agrees at 9 bases. This CDR3 is built from 16 residues. Germline V gene lookup returns CDR1 SGHRS and CDR2 YFSETQ.

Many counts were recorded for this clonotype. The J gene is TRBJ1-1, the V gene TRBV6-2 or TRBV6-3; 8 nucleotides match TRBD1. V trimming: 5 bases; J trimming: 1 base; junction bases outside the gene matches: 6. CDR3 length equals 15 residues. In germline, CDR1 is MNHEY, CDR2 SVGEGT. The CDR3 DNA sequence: TGTGCCAGCAGTAACCGGGACAGGACGAACACTGAAGCTTTCTTT. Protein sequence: CASSNRDRTNTEAFF.

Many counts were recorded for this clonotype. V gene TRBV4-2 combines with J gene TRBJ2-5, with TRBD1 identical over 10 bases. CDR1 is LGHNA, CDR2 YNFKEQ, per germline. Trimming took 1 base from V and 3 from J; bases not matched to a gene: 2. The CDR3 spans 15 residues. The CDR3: CASSQGDRGEETQYF. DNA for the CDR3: TGTGCCAGCAGCCAAGGGGACAGGGGTGAAGAGACCCAGTACTTC.

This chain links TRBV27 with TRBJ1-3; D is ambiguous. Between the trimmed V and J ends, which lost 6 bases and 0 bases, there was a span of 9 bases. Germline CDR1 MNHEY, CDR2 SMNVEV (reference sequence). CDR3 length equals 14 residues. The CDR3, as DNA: TGTGCCAGCAGGTCCCACCGCTCTGGAAACACCATATATTTT. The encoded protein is CASRSHRSGNTIYF.

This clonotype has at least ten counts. The chain's CDR3 is CASSLVAAGEQYF. The CDR3 coding sequence is TGTGCCAGCAGCTTAGTGGCGGCGGGGGAGCAGTACTTC. This chain connects TRBV7-9 to TRBJ2-7; D may be TRBD2 (6 bases). The V gene's germline CDR1 is SEHNR and CDR2 FQNEAQ (reference sequence). V was pared by 1 base and J by 7 bases, with 11 bases between. This CDR3 comprises 13 residues. The full variable domain, in which reference TRBV7-9 and TRBJ2-7 provide the parts outside the CDR3, is DTGVSQNPRHKITKRGQNVTFRCDPISEHNRLYWYRQTLGQGPEFLTYFQNEAQLEKSRLLSDRFSAERPKGSFSTLEIQRTEQGDSAMYLCASSLVAAGEQYFGPGTRLTVT.

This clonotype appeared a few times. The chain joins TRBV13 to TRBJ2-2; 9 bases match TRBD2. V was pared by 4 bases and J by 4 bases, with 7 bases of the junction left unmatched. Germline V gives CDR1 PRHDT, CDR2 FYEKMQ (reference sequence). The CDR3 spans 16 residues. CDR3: CASSYTSGRFTGELFF. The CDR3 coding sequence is TGTGCCAGCAGCTATACTAGCGGGCGTTTCACCGGGGAGCTGTTTTTT.

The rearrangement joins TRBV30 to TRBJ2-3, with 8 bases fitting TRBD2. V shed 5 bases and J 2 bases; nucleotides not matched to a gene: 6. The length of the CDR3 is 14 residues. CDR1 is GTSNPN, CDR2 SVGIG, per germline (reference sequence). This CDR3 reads CAWETGGATDTQYF. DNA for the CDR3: TGTGCCTGGGAAACGGGGGGGGCCACAGATACGCAGTATTTT.

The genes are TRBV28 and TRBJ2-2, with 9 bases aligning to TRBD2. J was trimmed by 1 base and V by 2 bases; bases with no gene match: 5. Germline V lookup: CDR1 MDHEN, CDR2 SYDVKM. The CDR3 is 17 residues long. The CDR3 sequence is CASSLVFSGGNTGELFF. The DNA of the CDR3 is TGTGCCAGCAGTTTAGTATTTAGCGGGGGGAACACCGGGGAGCTGTTTTTT.

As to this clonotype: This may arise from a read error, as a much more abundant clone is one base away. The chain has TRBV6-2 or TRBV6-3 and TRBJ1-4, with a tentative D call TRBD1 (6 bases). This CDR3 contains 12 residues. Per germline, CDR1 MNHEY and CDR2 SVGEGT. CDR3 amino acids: CPKGQINEKLFF. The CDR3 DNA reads TGTCCCAAAGGACAGATTAATGAAAAACTGTTTTTT.

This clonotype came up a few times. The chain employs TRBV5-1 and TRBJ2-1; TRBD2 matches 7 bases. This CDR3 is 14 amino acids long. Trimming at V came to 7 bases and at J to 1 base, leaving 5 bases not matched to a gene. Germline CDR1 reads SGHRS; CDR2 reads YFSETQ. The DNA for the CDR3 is TGCGCCAGCGGCGGGGGAATTTCCTACAATGAGCAGTTCTTC. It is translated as CASGGGISYNEQFF.